Detailed here is one T cell receptor beta chain. The data belong to a study of blood T cell repertoires in COVID-19. Study at large: There were acute and convalescent COVID-19 samples, and they came from the United States, Italy and Spain.

The repertoire was sequenced with immunoSEQ multiplex PCR; TCRdb's copy has only in-frame clones and lacks some. The data show under 200,000 clones, around 85% seen once. The CDR3 is 14 amino acids. The V segment lost 3 bases and the J segment 3 bases; nucleotides outside the gene matches: 3. The germline CDR1 and CDR2 sequences are SGHVS and FQNEAQ. The sequencing input was peripheral blood. This chain connects TRBV7-8 to TRBJ2-3; 7 nucleotides align to TRBD2. The receptor's source is a woman older than 75 with acute or convalescent COVID-19. CDR3 region: CASSLGGRTDTQYF. In DNA, the CDR3 is TGTGCCAGCAGCTTGGGGGGGAGGACAGATACGCAGTATTTT.